This T cell receptor beta chain is from a study of CD8 T cells in ankylosing spondylitis. This clonotype showed up many times. Each CDR3 protein gets one entry after TCRdb re-called the 5' RACE reads with MiXCR. The table lists thousands of distinct CDR3 sequences, around 8.2% of them singletons, with approximately 22% in the top ten. CDR1 and CDR2 (germline): SGDLS, YYNGEE. The ends were cut back, 3 bases at V and 6 bases at J, with 11 bases in the middle. The CDR3 is 13 amino acids. Sequences were obtained from blood, either unsorted or a sorted T cell fraction (not recorded which). This clonotype was sampled from a male donor with ankylosing spondylitis or in good health (not recorded which). The J gene is TRBJ2-3, the V gene TRBV9; the D call may be TRBD1 or TRBD2 (5 bases each). CDR3 sequence reads: CASSAGTPDTQYF. DNA for the CDR3: TGTGCCAGCAGCGCCGGGACGCCTGATACGCAGTATTTT.